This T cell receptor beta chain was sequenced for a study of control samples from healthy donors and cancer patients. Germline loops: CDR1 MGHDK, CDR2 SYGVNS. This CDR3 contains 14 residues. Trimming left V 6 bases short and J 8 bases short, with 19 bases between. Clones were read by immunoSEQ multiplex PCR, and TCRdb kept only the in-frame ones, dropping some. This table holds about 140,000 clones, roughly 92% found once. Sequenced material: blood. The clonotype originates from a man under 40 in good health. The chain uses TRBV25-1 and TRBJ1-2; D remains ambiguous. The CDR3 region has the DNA TGTGCCAGCAGGGCGGCGGAGGTGAGCTCGGGCTACACCTTC. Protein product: CASRAAEVSSGYTF.